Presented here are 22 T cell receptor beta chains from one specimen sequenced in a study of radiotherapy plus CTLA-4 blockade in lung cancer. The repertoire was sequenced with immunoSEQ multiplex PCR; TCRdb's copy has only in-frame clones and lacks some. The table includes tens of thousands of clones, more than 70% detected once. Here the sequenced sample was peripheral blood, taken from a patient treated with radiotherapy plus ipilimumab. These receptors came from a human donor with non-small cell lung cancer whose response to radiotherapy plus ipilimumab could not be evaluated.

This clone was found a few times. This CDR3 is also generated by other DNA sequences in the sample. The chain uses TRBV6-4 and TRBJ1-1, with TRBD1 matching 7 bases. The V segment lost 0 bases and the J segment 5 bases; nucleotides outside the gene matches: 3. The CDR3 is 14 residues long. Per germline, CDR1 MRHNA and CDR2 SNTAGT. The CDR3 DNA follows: TGTGCCAGCAGTGACTCGTCCAGGGGGACTGAAGCTTTCTTT. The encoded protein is CASSDSSRGTEAFF.

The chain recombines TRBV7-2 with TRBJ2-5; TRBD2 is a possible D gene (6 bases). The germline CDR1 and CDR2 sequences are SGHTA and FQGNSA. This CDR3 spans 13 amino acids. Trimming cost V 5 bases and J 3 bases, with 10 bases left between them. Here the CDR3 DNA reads TGTGCCAGCAGCCACGGGACTGAAGAGACCCAGTACTTC. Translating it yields CASSHGTEETQYF.

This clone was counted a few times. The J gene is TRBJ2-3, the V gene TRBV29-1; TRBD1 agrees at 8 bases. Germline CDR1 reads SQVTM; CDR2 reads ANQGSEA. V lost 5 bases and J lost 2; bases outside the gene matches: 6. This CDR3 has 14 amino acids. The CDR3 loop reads CSVLRQGITDTQYF. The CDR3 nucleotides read TGCAGCGTTCTACGACAGGGGATCACAGATACGCAGTATTTT.

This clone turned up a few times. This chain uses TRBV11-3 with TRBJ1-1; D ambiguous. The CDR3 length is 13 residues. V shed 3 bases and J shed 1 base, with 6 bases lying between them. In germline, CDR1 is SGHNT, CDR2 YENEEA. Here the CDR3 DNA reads TGTGCCAGCAGCTTTACCAGGAACACTGAAGCTTTCTTT. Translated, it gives CASSFTRNTEAFF.

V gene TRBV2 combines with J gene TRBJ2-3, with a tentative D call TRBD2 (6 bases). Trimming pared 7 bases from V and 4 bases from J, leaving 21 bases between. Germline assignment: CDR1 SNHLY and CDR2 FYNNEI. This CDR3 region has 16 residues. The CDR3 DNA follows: TGTGCCAGCATGGAGGAGGGCGCTCGGCTCCCAGATACGCAGTATTTT. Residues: CASMEEGARLPDTQYF.

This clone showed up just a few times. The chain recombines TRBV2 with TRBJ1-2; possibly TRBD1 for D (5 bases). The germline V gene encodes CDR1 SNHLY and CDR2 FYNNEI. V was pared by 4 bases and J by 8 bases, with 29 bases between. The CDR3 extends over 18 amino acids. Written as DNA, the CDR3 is TGTGCCAGCAGTGTAATCTCTATTACGGGCCGGGGGAAAGAGGGCTACACCTTC. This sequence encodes CASSVISITGRGKEGYTF. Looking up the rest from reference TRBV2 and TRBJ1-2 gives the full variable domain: EPEVTQTPSHQVTQMGQEVILRCVPISNHLYFYWYRQILGQKVEFLVSFYNNEISEKSEIFDDQFSVERPDGSNFTLKIRSTKLEDSAMYFCASSVISITGRGKEGYTFGSGTRLTVV.

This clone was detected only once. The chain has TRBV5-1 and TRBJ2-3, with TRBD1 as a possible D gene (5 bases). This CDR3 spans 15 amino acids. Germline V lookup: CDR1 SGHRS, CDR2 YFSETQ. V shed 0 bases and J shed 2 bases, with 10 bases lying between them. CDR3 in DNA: TGCGCCAGCAGCTTGGAGGACACTTTCACAGATACGCAGTATTTT. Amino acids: CASSLEDTFTDTQYF.

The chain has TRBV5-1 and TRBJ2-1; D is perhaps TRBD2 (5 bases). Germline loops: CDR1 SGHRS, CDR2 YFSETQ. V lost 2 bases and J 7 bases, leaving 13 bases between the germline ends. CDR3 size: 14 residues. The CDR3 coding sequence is TGCGCCAGCAGCTTCGCCCAAGCGGTAAATGAGCAGTTCTTC. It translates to CASSFAQAVNEQFF.

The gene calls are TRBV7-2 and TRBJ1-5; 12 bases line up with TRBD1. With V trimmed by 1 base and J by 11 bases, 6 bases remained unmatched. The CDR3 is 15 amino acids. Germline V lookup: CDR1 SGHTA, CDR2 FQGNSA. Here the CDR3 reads CASSLGGTGGPSQHF. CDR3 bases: TGTGCCAGCAGCTTAGGCGGGACAGGGGGCCCATCCCAGCATTTT.

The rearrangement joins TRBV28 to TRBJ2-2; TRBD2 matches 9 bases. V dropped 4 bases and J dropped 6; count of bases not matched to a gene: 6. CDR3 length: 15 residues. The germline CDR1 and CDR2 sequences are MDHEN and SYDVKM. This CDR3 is CASSSAGGPPGELFF. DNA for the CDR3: TGTGCCAGCAGTTCGGCGGGGGGGCCTCCCGGGGAGCTGTTTTTT.

CDR3 amino acids: CAWSVQVRNEQFF. The CDR3 region has the DNA TGTGCCTGGAGTGTACAGGTTAGAAATGAGCAGTTCTTC. The chain couples TRBV30 to TRBJ2-1, with D maybe TRBD1 (5 bases). The germline V and J ends were trimmed by 0 bases and 7 bases, with 10 bases remaining between them. This CDR3 is built from 13 residues. Per the germline V gene, CDR1 is GTSNPN and CDR2 is SVGIG (reference sequence). The full variable domain, rest sourced from reference TRBV30 and TRBJ2-1, is SQTIHQWPATLVQPVGSPLSLECTVEGTSNPNLYWYRQAAGRGLQLLFYSVGIGQISSEVPQNLSASRPQDRQFILSSKKLLLSDSGFYLCAWSVQVRNEQFFGPGTRLTVL.

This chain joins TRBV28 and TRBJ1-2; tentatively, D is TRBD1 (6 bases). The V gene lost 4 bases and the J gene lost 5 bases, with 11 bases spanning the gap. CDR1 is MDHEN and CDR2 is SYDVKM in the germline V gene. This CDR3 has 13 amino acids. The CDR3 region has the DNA TGTGCCAGCAGTTACAGGGTTTCGTATGGCTACACCTTC. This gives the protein CASSYRVSYGYTF.

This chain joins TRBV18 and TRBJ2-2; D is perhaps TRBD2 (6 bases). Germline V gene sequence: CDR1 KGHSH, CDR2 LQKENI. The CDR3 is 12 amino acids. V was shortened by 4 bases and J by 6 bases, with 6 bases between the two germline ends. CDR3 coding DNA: TGTGCCAGCTCACGGGAGGCCGGGGAGCTGTTTTTT. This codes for CASSREAGELFF.

The CDR3 DNA reads as TGTGCCAGCAGCCCGACAGGGACGAACACCGGGGAGCTGTTTTTT. Its translation is CASSPTGTNTGELFF. The J gene is TRBJ2-2, the V gene TRBV9, with 7 bases identical to TRBD1. This CDR3 is built from 15 residues. Trimming took 4 bases from V and 0 from J; bases not matched to a gene: 3. Germline V gene sequence: CDR1 SGDLS, CDR2 YYNGEE.

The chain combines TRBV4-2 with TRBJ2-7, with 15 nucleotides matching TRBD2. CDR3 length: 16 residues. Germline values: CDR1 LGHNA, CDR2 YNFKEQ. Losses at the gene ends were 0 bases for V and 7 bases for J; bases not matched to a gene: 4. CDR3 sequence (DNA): TGTGCCAGCAGCCAAGAGGAGGGACTAGCGGGGGGAGAGCAGTACTTC. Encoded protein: CASSQEEGLAGGEQYF.

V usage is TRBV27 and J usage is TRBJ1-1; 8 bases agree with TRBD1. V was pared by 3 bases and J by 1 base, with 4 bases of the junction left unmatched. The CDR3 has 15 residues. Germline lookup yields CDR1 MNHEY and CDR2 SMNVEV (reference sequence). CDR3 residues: CASSFMGTGNTEAFF. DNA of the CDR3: TGTGCCAGCAGTTTCATGGGGACAGGGAACACTGAAGCTTTCTTT.

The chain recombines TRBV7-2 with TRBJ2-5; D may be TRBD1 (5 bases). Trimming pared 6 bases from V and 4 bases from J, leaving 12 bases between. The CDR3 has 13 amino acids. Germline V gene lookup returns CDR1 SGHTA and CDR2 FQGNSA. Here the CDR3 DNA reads TGTGCCAGCAGTCCGTCAGGGCCAGAGACCCAGTACTTC. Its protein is CASSPSGPETQYF. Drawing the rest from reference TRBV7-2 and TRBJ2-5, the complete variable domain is GAGVSQSPSNKVTEKGKDVELRCDPISGHTALYWYRQSLGQGLEFLIYFQGNSAPDKSGLPSDRFSAERTGGSVSTLTIQRTQQEDSAVYLCASSPSGPETQYFGPGTRLLVL.

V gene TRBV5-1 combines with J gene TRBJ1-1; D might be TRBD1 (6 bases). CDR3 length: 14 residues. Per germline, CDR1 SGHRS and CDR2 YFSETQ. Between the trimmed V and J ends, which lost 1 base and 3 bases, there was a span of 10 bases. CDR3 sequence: CASSLTGWYTEAFF. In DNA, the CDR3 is TGCGCCAGCAGCTTGACAGGGTGGTACACTGAAGCTTTCTTT.

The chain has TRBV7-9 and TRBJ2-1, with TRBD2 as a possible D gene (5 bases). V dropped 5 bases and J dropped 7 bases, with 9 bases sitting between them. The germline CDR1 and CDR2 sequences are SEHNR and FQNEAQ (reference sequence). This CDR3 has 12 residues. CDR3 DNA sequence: TGTGCCAGCAGCCTGTCGGGGAATGAGCAGTTCTTC. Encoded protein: CASSLSGNEQFF.

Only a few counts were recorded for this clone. CDR3 loop: CAWSFTSVYEQYF. The CDR3 region has the DNA TGTGCCTGGAGTTTCACCTCCGTTTACGAGCAGTACTTC. The chain recombines TRBV30 with TRBJ2-5; D gene uncertain. The end of the DNA is better explained by TRBJ2-7, so the J call may be wrong. The CDR3 length is 13 residues. Germline assignment: CDR1 GTSNPN and CDR2 SVGIG (reference sequence).

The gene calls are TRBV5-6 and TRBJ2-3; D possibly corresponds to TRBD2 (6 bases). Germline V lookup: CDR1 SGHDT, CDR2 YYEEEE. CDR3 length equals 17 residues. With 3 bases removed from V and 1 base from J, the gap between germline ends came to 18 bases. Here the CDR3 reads CASSSSGGIKGTDTQYF. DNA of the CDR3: TGTGCCAGCAGCTCCTCCGGAGGGATAAAGGGCACAGATACGCAGTATTTT.

CDR3 bases: TGTGCCAGCAGCCAAGATCAGAGGGGAGGTGATGGCTACACCTTC. It yields the protein CASSQDQRGGDGYTF. The rearrangement joins TRBV4-2 to TRBJ1-2; D is possibly TRBD1 (5 bases). With 0 bases removed from V and 6 bases from J, the gap between germline ends came to 14 bases. Germline loops: CDR1 LGHNA, CDR2 YNFKEQ. The CDR3 runs 15 residues.